The rows below give T cell receptor beta chains drawn from one sample of a study of T cell repertoires in cytomegalovirus infection. TCRdb ran MiXCR on the reads and lists one entry per CDR3 protein. The sample has roughly 180,000 distinct CDR3 sequences, roughly 27% seen once; the top ten hold around 29%. Sequencing was carried out using PBMCs. These receptors came from a human donor in good health (CMV status not recorded). Some clones in this sample may be carry-over from other donors' samples. Each CDR3 is given with its conserved first and last residue. Where a row states a size, it is once, few, many or the class of an expanded clone; other rows omit it.

V	J	size	CDR3
TRBV12-3/TRBV12-4	TRBJ1-1	NA	CATQDRRNTEAFF
TRBV12-3/TRBV12-4	TRBJ2-7	NA	CASSLSIDEQYF
TRBV5-6	TRBJ2-4	few	CASSLKGLGKNIQYF
TRBV6-1	TRBJ1-3	few	CASSFGSYSGNTIYF
TRBV7-2	TRBJ1-1	few	CASSKGGATEAFF
TRBV19	TRBJ1-4	few	CASRLTGKLFF
TRBV6-2/TRBV6-3	TRBJ1-5	NA	CASRPPTGRRGNQPQHF
TRBV20-1	TRBJ2-5	few	CSARDAREQETQYF
TRBV7-2	TRBJ2-7	few	CASSSPGQGLYEQYF
TRBV12-3/TRBV12-4	TRBJ1-5	medium-sized	CASSLAGALKPQHF
TRBV20-1	TRBJ1-5	NA	CSARRSGIRGQPQHF
TRBV6-2/TRBV6-3	TRBJ1-1	once	CASSWRDSRNTEAFF
TRBV11-2	TRBJ2-7	few	CASRMPRREQYF
TRBV7-2	TRBJ1-2	many	CASSLPGGINYGYTF
TRBV19	TRBJ2-7	few	CASSNVGQGAAEQYF
TRBV7-7	TRBJ2-5	NA	CASSPASSPETQYF
TRBV7-2	TRBJ1-3	NA	CASSPRTGSGNTIYF
TRBV11-3	TRBJ2-7	many	CASSLTDSYEQYF
TRBV6-1	TRBJ2-1	NA	CASSWRDRGGVEHFF
TRBV4-1	TRBJ1-3	many	CASSPTGTPLIRTGNTIYF
TRBV29-1	TRBJ1-2	NA	CSVQGTTNYGYTF
TRBV4-1	TRBJ1-6	NA	CASSQVEGSSYNSPLHF
TRBV7-2	TRBJ1-1	many	CASSLPWTANTEAFF
TRBV20-1	TRBJ1-6	NA	CSARDPATYNSPLHF
TRBV27	TRBJ1-1	NA	CASSDLRTNTEAFF
TRBV7-2	TRBJ2-1	many	CASSYFRIEQFF
TRBV5-1	TRBJ1-3	NA	CASSPGGGSGTTIYF
TRBV27	TRBJ2-7	few	CASSTISGTGGRRSYEQYF
TRBV28	TRBJ1-1	NA	CASRTGVSTEAFF
TRBV12-3/TRBV12-4	TRBJ1-4	NA	CASSRDGKVTEKLFF
TRBV20-1	TRBJ1-4	NA	CSAREISTNEKLFF
TRBV11-2	TRBJ2-2	few	CASSFMGGRSTGELFF
TRBV7-8	TRBJ2-1	many	CASSYSGGAGEQFF